The clone carrying this TCR beta chain was observed a single time. What it binds is unknown. A read error may account for a junction end that differs from germline. The data were obtained in a study of graft-versus-host responses after intestinal transplantation. At the level of the study: Transplant recipients had multivisceral, liver-intestinal, or isolated intestinal grafts.

Using immunoSEQ multiplex PCR, the repertoire was profiled, and TCRdb retains in-frame clones only, with some absent. The profile covers roughly 130,000 clones, with around 90% appearing a single time and 0.19% taken by the ten largest. This CDR3 contains 13 residues. Germline V gene lookup returns CDR1 KGHSY and CDR2 FQNENV. Study-wide results and caveats: With peak circulating GvH clone levels came an association with early post-transplant HvG declines. High graft-versus-host to host-versus-graft clonal ratios were found in allografts of patients who had graft-donor T cell macrochimerism. GvH clones occurred in recipient marrow; some first appeared in ileum or blood.

Here the sequenced sample was unstimulated CD4+ T cells sorted from spleen or lymph node cells, taken before intestinal transplant. The receptor was derived from a human donor who received an intestinal transplant. This chain connects TRBV16 to TRBJ1-1; TRBD1 matches at 7 bases. The CDR3: CASAGTANTEASF. CDR3 in DNA: TGTGCCAGCGCCGGGACAGCCAACACTGAAGCTTCCTTT.